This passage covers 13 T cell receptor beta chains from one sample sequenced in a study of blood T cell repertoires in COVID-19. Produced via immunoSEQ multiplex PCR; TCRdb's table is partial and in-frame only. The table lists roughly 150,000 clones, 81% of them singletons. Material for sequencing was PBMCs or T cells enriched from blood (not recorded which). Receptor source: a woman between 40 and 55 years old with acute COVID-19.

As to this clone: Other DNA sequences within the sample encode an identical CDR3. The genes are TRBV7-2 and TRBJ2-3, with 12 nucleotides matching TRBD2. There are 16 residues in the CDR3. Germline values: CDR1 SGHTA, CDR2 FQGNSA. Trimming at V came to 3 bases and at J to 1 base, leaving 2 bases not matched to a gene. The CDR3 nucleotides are TGTGCCAGCAGCTTGGGACTAGCGGGCGGCACAGATACGCAGTATTTT. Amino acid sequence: CASSLGLAGGTDTQYF.

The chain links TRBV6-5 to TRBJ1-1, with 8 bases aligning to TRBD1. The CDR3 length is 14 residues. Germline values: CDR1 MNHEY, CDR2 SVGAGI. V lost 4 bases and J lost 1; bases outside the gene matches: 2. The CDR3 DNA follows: TGTGCCAGCAGTTTACAGGGGGAGAACACTGAAGCTTTCTTT. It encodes CASSLQGENTEAFF.

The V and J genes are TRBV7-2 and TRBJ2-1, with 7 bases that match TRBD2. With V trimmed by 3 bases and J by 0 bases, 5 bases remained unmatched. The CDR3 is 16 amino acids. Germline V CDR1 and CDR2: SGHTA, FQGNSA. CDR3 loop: CASSLLADSSYNEQFF. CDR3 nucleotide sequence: TGTGCCAGCAGCTTGCTAGCGGATAGCTCCTACAATGAGCAGTTCTTC.

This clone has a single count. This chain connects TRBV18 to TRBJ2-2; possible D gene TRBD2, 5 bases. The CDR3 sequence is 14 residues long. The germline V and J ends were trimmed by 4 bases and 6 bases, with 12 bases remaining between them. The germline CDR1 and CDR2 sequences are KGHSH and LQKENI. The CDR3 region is CASSQKEGSGELFF. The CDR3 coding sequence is TGTGCCAGCTCACAGAAAGAGGGATCCGGGGAGCTGTTTTTT.

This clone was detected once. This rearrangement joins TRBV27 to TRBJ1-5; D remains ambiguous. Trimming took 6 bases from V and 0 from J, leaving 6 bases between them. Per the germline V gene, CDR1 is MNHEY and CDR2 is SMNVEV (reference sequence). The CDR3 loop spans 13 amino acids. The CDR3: CASSRYSNQPQHF. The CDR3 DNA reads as TGTGCCAGCAGCAGATATAGCAATCAGCCCCAGCATTTT.

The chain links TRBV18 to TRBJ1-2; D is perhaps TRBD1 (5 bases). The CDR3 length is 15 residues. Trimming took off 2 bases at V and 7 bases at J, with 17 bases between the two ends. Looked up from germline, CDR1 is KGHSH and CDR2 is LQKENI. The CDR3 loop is CASSPTKGADGGYTF. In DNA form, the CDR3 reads TGTGCCAGCTCACCAACGAAAGGGGCTGATGGTGGCTACACCTTC.

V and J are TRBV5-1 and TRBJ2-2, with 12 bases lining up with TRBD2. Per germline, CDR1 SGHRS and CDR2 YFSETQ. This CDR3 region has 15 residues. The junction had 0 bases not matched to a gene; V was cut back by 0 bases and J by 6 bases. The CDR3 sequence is CASSLGLAGAGELFF. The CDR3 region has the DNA TGCGCCAGCAGCTTGGGACTAGCGGGAGCCGGGGAGCTGTTTTTT.

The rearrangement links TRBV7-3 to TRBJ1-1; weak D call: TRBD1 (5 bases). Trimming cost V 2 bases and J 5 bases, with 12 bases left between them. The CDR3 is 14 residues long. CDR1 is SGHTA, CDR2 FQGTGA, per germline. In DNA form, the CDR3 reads TGTGCCAGCAGCTTAGGAGGGGATGGGACTGAAGCTTTCTTT. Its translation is CASSLGGDGTEAFF. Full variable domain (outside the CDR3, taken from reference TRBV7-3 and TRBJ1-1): GAGVSQTPSNKVTEKGKYVELRCDPISGHTALYWYRQSLGQGPEFLIYFQGTGAADDSGLPNDRFFAVRPEGSVSTLKIQRTERGDSAVYLCASSLGGDGTEAFFGQGTRLTVV.

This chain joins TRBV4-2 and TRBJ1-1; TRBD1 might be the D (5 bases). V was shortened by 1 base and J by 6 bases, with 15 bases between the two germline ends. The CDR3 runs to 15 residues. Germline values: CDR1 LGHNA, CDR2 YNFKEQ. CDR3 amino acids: CASSQVRGQDAEAFF. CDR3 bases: TGTGCCAGCAGCCAAGTAAGGGGCCAGGATGCTGAAGCTTTCTTT.

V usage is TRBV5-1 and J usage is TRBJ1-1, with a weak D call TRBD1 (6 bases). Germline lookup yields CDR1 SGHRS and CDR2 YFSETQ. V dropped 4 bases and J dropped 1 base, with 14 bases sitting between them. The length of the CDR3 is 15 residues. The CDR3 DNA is TGCGCCAGCAGCCGGGGCGGGGGCGAGAACACTGAAGCTTTCTTT. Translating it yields CASSRGGGENTEAFF.

CDR3 region: CASSFDRMNTEAFF. For the CDR3, the DNA is TGTGCCAGCAGTTTTGACAGGATGAACACTGAAGCTTTCTTT. The chain joins TRBV27 to TRBJ1-1, with D perhaps matching TRBD1 (6 bases). In germline, CDR1 is MNHEY, CDR2 SMNVEV (reference sequence). CDR3 length: 14 residues. Trimming took off 3 bases at V and 0 bases at J, with 8 bases between the two ends.

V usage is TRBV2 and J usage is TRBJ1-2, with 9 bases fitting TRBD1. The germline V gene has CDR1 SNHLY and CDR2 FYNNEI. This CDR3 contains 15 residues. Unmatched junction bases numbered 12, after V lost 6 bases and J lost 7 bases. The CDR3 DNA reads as TGTGCCAGCAGGACGACAGGGGGGGATTTTGGTGGCTACACCTTC. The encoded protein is CASRTTGGDFGGYTF.

CDR3 coding DNA: TGCGCCAGCAGCCAAGGGGGGTTGACAGGGACCTTGGCTGAAGCTTTCTTT. Amino acid sequence: CASSQGGLTGTLAEAFF. The J gene is TRBJ1-1, the V gene TRBV4-1, with 7 bases lining up with TRBD1. The V gene end was trimmed by 1 base and the J gene end by 6 bases; junction bases not matched to a gene: 14. From germline, CDR1 is MGHRA and CDR2 YSYEKL. This CDR3 has 17 residues.